A selection of T cell receptor beta chains follows, all from one sample in a study of cytomegalovirus exposure and HLA in healthy donors. Profiling relied on immunoSEQ multiplex PCR, and the TCRdb table lists in-frame clones only, not all of them. The sample comprises about 160,000 clones, approximately 80% of which are singletons, and approximately 9.8% rests with the top ten. Sequencing input: PBMCs. The receptors here all came from a man between 18 and 29 years old in good health and CMV-seropositive. Both conserved end residues are part of each CDR3. D genes are given only for firm matches. Size tells how often a clone was seen (once, few, many) or the class of an expanded clone, and some rows leave it out.

J,size,V,D,CDR3,DNA
TRBJ1-5,NA,TRBV27,NA,CASSLGAGLNQPQHF,TGTGCCAGCAGTTTGGGGGCAGGGCTGAATCAGCCCCAGCATTTT
TRBJ1-2,NA,TRBV15,TRBD1,CATSRDYGQGARNYGYTF,TGTGCCACCAGCAGAGATTACGGACAGGGGGCGCGTAACTATGGCTACACCTTC
TRBJ2-3,NA,TRBV30,NA,CAWSVGGLTQYF,TGTGCCTGGAGTGTGGGGGGGCTAACGCAGTATTTT
TRBJ2-5,NA,TRBV9,NA,CASSPRNRGETQYF,TGTGCCAGCAGCCCTCGTAACCGGGGTGAGACCCAGTACTTC
TRBJ1-1,NA,TRBV27,NA,CASSLSVPGAYTEAFF,TGTGCCAGCAGTTTATCGGTCCCAGGGGCTTACACTGAAGCTTTCTTT
TRBJ1-1,NA,TRBV6-1,NA,CASSEALSGRAFF,TGTGCCAGCAGTGAAGCGTTGTCGGGGAGGGCTTTCTTT
TRBJ2-3,once,TRBV5-1,NA,CASSFLWDKPSTDTQYF,TGCGCCAGCAGCTTCCTTTGGGACAAACCTAGCACAGATACGCAGTATTTT
TRBJ2-5,NA,TRBV4-3,TRBD2,CASSQGIAGLAGEEGETQYF,TGCGCCAGCAGCCAAGGAATTGCAGGACTAGCGGGAGAGGAGGGGGAGACCCAGTACTTC
TRBJ2-5,NA,TRBV11-2,TRBD1,CASSRQGGRTQETQYF,TGTGCCAGCAGCCGACAGGGTGGCAGAACCCAAGAGACCCAGTACTTC
TRBJ2-5,NA,TRBV9,TRBD1,CASSVEGRGLAETQYF,TGTGCCAGCAGCGTAGAAGGCAGGGGGCTTGCAGAGACCCAGTACTTC
TRBJ2-7,NA,TRBV6-1,NA,CASSSPYEQYF,TGTGCCAGCAGCTCTCCCTACGAGCAGTACTTC
TRBJ1-2,once,TRBV29-1,TRBD1,CSVVAGTGRGGYTF,TGCAGCGTCGTTGCCGGGACAGGTCGTGGTGGCTACACCTTC
TRBJ2-7,NA,TRBV29-1,NA,CSVGGLYEQYF,TGCAGCGTTGGAGGGCTTTACGAGCAGTACTTC
TRBJ1-2,NA,TRBV29-1,NA,CSFQGSNYGYTF,TGCAGCTTCCAGGGTTCCAACTATGGCTACACCTTC
TRBJ2-1,NA,TRBV7-8,NA,CASSFSGPSNEQFF,TGTGCCAGCAGCTTTAGCGGACCCAGCAATGAGCAGTTCTTC
TRBJ2-1,NA,TRBV5-4,NA,CASSLTSSNEQFF,TGTGCCAGCAGCTTGACCTCTAGCAATGAGCAGTTCTTC
TRBJ2-1,NA,TRBV4-1,NA,CASSFPHGDSYNEQFF,TGCGCCAGCAGCTTCCCCCACGGGGACTCCTACAATGAGCAGTTCTTC
TRBJ2-3,NA,TRBV4-3,NA,CASSQADLAGTQYF,TGCGCCAGCAGCCAAGCGGATTTGGCGGGTACGCAGTATTTT
TRBJ2-2,few,TRBV29-1,NA,CSVESGSYAGELFF,TGCAGCGTTGAATCGGGGAGCTACGCCGGGGAGCTGTTTTTT
TRBJ2-3,NA,TRBV10-1,NA,CASSTGVRSDTQYF,TGCGCCAGCAGTACGGGAGTCAGGTCAGATACGCAGTATTTT